Following are 13 T cell receptor beta chains from one sample sequenced in a study of Ad26.COV2.S vaccination and SARS-CoV-2 variants. The treatment was: around 19 received Ad26.COV2.S at low or high dose, single or two shots; about 5 received placebo; per-sample allocation not given. Vaccine and placebo recipients were sampled on day 63 after the first injection. TCRdb keeps only in-frame clones here, not all; method: immunoSEQ multiplex PCR. Here the sample spans about 380,000 clones, under 90% being singletons. Here the sequenced sample was peripheral blood, taken in a trial of Ad26.COV2.S vaccine versus placebo. The receptor set was obtained from a person between 18 and 60 years old who received the Ad26.COV2.S COVID-19 vaccine or a placebo.

The gene calls are TRBV19 and TRBJ1-1; 8 bases are shared with TRBD1. The CDR3 sequence is 15 residues long. With V trimmed by 6 bases and J by 4 bases, 10 bases remained unmatched. In germline, CDR1 is LNHDA, CDR2 SQIVND (reference sequence). The CDR3: CASRTAGQGSTEAFF. CDR3 bases: TGTGCCAGTAGGACGGCCGGACAGGGATCCACTGAAGCTTTCTTT. The entire variable domain, with the rest obtained from reference TRBV19 and TRBJ1-1, is as follows: DGGITQSPKYLFRKEGQNVTLSCEQNLNHDAMYWYRQDPGQGLRLIYYSQIVNDFQKGDIAEGYSVSREKKESFPLTVTSAQKNPTAFYLCASRTAGQGSTEAFFGQGTRLTVV.

This chain connects TRBV9 to TRBJ1-1; possible D gene TRBD1, 5 bases. This CDR3 region has 16 residues. The germline V gene has CDR1 SGDLS and CDR2 YYNGEE. Trimming removed 6 bases from V and 3 bases from J, with 21 bases in between. Here the CDR3 reads CASTVRLRGNYTEAFF. CDR3 sequence (DNA): TGTGCCAGCACCGTTCGTCTTCGGGGGAATTACACTGAAGCTTTCTTT. Full variable domain (rest looked up from reference TRBV9 and TRBJ1-1): DSGVTQTPKHLITATGQRVTLRCSPRSGDLSVYWYQQSLDQGLQFLIQYYNGEERAKGNILERFSAQQFPDLHSELNLSSLELGDSALYFCASTVRLRGNYTEAFFGQGTRLTVV.

The chain recombines TRBV2 with TRBJ2-1, with 10 bases that match TRBD2. Germline-derived CDR1 and CDR2 are SNHLY and FYNNEI. The CDR3 covers 14 residues. Unmatched junction bases numbered 7, after V lost 9 bases and J lost 5 bases. CDR3 protein: CASISGRAHNEQFF. The CDR3 DNA sequence: TGTGCCAGTATAAGCGGGAGGGCTCACAATGAGCAGTTCTTC.

V and J are TRBV11-3 and TRBJ1-1; D is unresolved. The CDR3 is 13 amino acids. Germline V gene sequence: CDR1 SGHNT, CDR2 YENEEA. The V end was cut by 2 bases, the J end by 5 bases, with 9 bases between. The CDR3 protein is CASSLIPTTEAFF. In DNA, the CDR3 is TGTGCCAGCAGCTTAATTCCGACGACTGAAGCTTTCTTT.

This chain uses TRBV10-2 with TRBJ1-2, with 8 bases matching TRBD1. From germline, CDR1 is WSHSY and CDR2 SAAADI. V shed 2 bases, J shed 5 bases, and the junction held 1 base outside the gene matches. This CDR3 contains 13 residues. The CDR3 DNA is TGCGCCAGCAGTGAGGGGACAGGATATGGCTACACCTTC. This codes for CASSEGTGYGYTF.

This rearrangement joins TRBV2 to TRBJ1-2; TRBD1 matches 9 bases. Per the germline V gene, CDR1 is SNHLY and CDR2 is FYNNEI. There are 15 residues in the CDR3. Trimming at V came to 4 bases and at J to 7 bases, leaving 10 bases not matched to a gene. CDR3 protein: CASSGTGTGLGGYTF. Here the CDR3 DNA reads TGTGCCAGCAGTGGAACCGGGACAGGGTTGGGTGGCTACACCTTC.

The chain recombines TRBV7-8 with TRBJ2-2, with 9 bases matching TRBD2. The CDR3 contains 16 residues. The J segment lost 1 base and the V segment lost 5 bases, leaving 5 bases of the junction unmatched. From germline, CDR1 is SGHVS and CDR2 FQNEAQ. The CDR3 nucleotides are TGTGCCAGCAGCGCGAAACTAGCGGGGAACACCGGGGAGCTGTTTTTT. Its translation: CASSAKLAGNTGELFF.

The chain joins TRBV5-1 to TRBJ1-2; the match to TRBD1 covers 10 bases. V lost 4 bases to trimming and J lost 8 bases; unmatched junction nucleotides: 8. The CDR3 has 14 residues. Germline values: CDR1 SGHRS, CDR2 YFSETQ. This chain's CDR3 is CASSPDRGAEGYTF. In nucleotides, the CDR3 is TGCGCCAGCAGCCCGGACAGGGGGGCAGAGGGCTACACCTTC.

V and J are TRBV13 and TRBJ2-7; a possible D gene is TRBD2 (5 bases). V was clipped by 5 bases and J by 5 bases, with 19 bases between them. The CDR3 is made up of 15 amino acids. The germline CDR1 and CDR2 sequences are PRHDT and FYEKMQ (reference sequence). Here the CDR3 reads CASSRLRRYGDEQYF. The CDR3 coding sequence is TGTGCCAGCAGCCGGCTCCGGAGATACGGGGACGAGCAGTACTTC.

This clone was recorded a few times. As DNA, the CDR3 is TGTGCCAGCAGTTTTCAGAAGACAGGGAGCTCCTACGAGCAGTACTTC. This codes for CASSFQKTGSSYEQYF. V and J are TRBV28 and TRBJ2-7, with 7 bases matching TRBD1. There are 16 residues in the CDR3. Germline assignment: CDR1 MDHEN and CDR2 SYDVKM. V gave up 3 bases and J gave up 0 bases; unmatched junction bases: 8.

The V gene is TRBV18, the J gene TRBJ1-3; no clear D gene. The ends were cut back, 3 bases at V and 0 bases at J, with 6 bases in the middle. The CDR3 runs to 14 residues. Germline loops: CDR1 KGHSH, CDR2 LQKENI. CDR3 sequence (DNA): TGTGCCAGCTCACCCGGCACCTCTGGAAACACCATATATTTT. Its protein product is CASSPGTSGNTIYF. Full variable domain (remainder filled in from reference TRBV18 and TRBJ1-3): NAGVMQNPRHLVRRRGQEARLRCSPMKGHSHVYWYRQLPEEGLKFMVYLQKENIIDESGMPKERFSAEFPKEGPSILRIQQVVRGDSAAYFCASSPGTSGNTIYFGEGSWLTVV.

The rearrangement uses TRBV5-4 and TRBJ2-3; D gene uncertain. In germline, CDR1 is SGHNT, CDR2 YYREEE (reference sequence). Trimming removed 2 bases at V and 0 bases at J, with 10 bases between. The CDR3 totals 15 residues. DNA for the CDR3: TGTGCCAGCAGCTTCCCAGGCATGAGCACAGATACGCAGTATTTT. As protein: CASSFPGMSTDTQYF. The full variable domain, in which reference TRBV5-4 and TRBJ2-3 provide the parts outside the CDR3, is ETGVTQSPTHLIKTRGQQVTLRCSSQSGHNTVSWYQQALGQGPQFIFQYYREEENGRGNFPPRFSGLQFPNYSSELNVNALELDDSALYLCASSFPGMSTDTQYFGPGTRLTVL.

DNA for the CDR3: TGTGCCAGCAGCGTATTGTCGGTGGCAGGGGGCATCTCTGGGGCCAACGTCCTGACTTTC. It yields the protein CASSVLSVAGGISGANVLTF. This chain uses TRBV9 with TRBJ2-6; 8 bases are shared with TRBD1. In germline, CDR1 is SGDLS, CDR2 YYNGEE. This CDR3 comprises 20 residues. With 1 base clipped from V and 0 bases from J, the junction kept 12 bases outside the gene matches.